The clone carrying this TCR beta chain was counted between two and nine times. These data belong to a study of T cell repertoires in cytomegalovirus infection. Trimming cost V 2 bases and J 1 base; bases outside gene matches: 4. This CDR3 has 17 residues. Germline CDR1 and CDR2: MDHEN and SYDVKM. TCRdb itself ran the reads through MiXCR, one entry per CDR3 protein. The sample lists approximately 700,000 distinct CDR3 sequences; 35% were seen once. The TCR comes from a human donor in good health (CMV status not recorded). Some clones in this sample may be carry-over from other donors' samples. Sequencing input: PBMCs. The V call is TRBV28, the J call TRBJ2-6, with 8 nucleotides matching TRBD1. CDR3 sequence: CASSLLRGLSGANVLTF. In DNA form, the CDR3 reads TGTGCCAGCAGTTTACTCAGGGGGCTATCTGGGGCCAACGTCCTGACTTTC.